Listed below are T cell receptor beta chains from one sample, sequenced in a study of T cells in Graves' hyperthyroidism and ophthalmopathy. MiXCR was run by TCRdb on the multiplex PCR reads, yielding one entry per CDR3 protein. Among some 600,000 distinct CDR3 sequences listed, more than 11% were seen once. The sequencing sample was made of blood. All receptors derive from a woman aged 30 to 39 with Graves' hyperthyroidism that later progressed to Graves' ophthalmopathy. Each CDR3 is given with its conserved first and last residue. A D gene is named only where the DNA matches it firmly. Clone size is shown for a subset of rows, as once, few, many or a class of expanded clone.

d_call: NA; v_call: TRBV10-3; clone_size: NA; j_call: TRBJ1-6; cdr3_nt: TGTGCCATCAGTGAGTCGGGAGGGAATTCACCCCTCCACTTT; cdr3_aa: CAISESGGNSPLHF
d_call: NA; v_call: TRBV12-3/TRBV12-4; clone_size: few; j_call: TRBJ1-3; cdr3_nt: TGTGCCAGCAGCCTCAGGACAGTCGGAAACACCATATATTTT; cdr3_aa: CASSLRTVGNTIYF
d_call: TRBD1; v_call: TRBV7-8; clone_size: few; j_call: TRBJ2-3; cdr3_nt: TGTGCCAGCAGCTTAGACCAGGGGGCATGGGCAGATACGCAGTATTTT; cdr3_aa: CASSLDQGAWADTQYF
d_call: TRBD2; v_call: TRBV5-8; clone_size: NA; j_call: TRBJ2-7; cdr3_nt: TGCGCCAGCAGCTTAGACTCTAGCGGGTTCTCCTACGAGCAGTACTTC; cdr3_aa: CASSLDSSGFSYEQYF
d_call: TRBD1; v_call: TRBV20-1; clone_size: NA; j_call: TRBJ2-7; cdr3_nt: TGCAGTGCTACCCCCCGGACAGGGGGCTCCTACGAGCAGTACTTC; cdr3_aa: CSATPRTGGSYEQYF
d_call: TRBD2; v_call: TRBV5-1; clone_size: many; j_call: TRBJ2-3; cdr3_nt: TGCGCCAGCAGCTCCTCGACTAGCGGGAGTGTAGATACGCAGTATTTT; cdr3_aa: CASSSSTSGSVDTQYF
d_call: TRBD1; v_call: TRBV7-2; clone_size: NA; j_call: TRBJ1-1; cdr3_nt: TGTGCCAGCAGCTCCGGGCAGGGGGCTAACAGTGAAGCTTTCTTT; cdr3_aa: CASSSGQGANSEAFF
d_call: NA; v_call: TRBV10-3; clone_size: many; j_call: TRBJ1-1; cdr3_nt: TGTGCCATCGACCTCGGGCCCGGGGACACTGAAGCTTTCTTT; cdr3_aa: CAIDLGPGDTEAFF
d_call: NA; v_call: TRBV7-9; clone_size: many; j_call: TRBJ2-5; cdr3_nt: TGTGCCAGCAGCTTTGACTCCGGATCGGGAGAGACCCAGTACTTC; cdr3_aa: CASSFDSGSGETQYF
d_call: NA; v_call: TRBV2; clone_size: many; j_call: TRBJ1-2; cdr3_nt: TGTGCCAGCAGTTCCCAGGGAAATGTCAACTATGGCTACACCTTC; cdr3_aa: CASSSQGNVNYGYTF
d_call: NA; v_call: TRBV19; clone_size: few; j_call: TRBJ1-4; cdr3_nt: TGTGCCAGTAGTATCCAAGAATATAATGAAAAACTGTTTTTT; cdr3_aa: CASSIQEYNEKLFF
d_call: NA; v_call: TRBV9; clone_size: many; j_call: TRBJ2-2; cdr3_nt: TGTGCCAGCAGCGTAGATGAGACAAGCGGGGAGCTGTTTTTT; cdr3_aa: CASSVDETSGELFF
d_call: NA; v_call: TRBV6-1; clone_size: few; j_call: TRBJ1-1; cdr3_nt: TGTGCCAGCAGCGGGTTTTCGAACACTGAAGCTTTCTTT; cdr3_aa: CASSGFSNTEAFF
d_call: TRBD2; v_call: TRBV28; clone_size: many; j_call: TRBJ2-1; cdr3_nt: TGTGCCAGCAGCTGGACTAGCGGGAGGCCCTCCTACAATGAGCAGTTCTTC; cdr3_aa: CASSWTSGRPSYNEQFF
d_call: TRBD1; v_call: TRBV3-1; clone_size: few; j_call: TRBJ1-1; cdr3_nt: TGTGCCAGCAGCCTAGCTATCGCCGGGACAGGGGCACGAGCTTTCTTT; cdr3_aa: CASSLAIAGTGARAFF
d_call: NA; v_call: TRBV5-1; clone_size: many; j_call: TRBJ2-3; cdr3_nt: TGCGCCAGCAGCCAGGACCCAGGCACAGATACGCAGTATTTT; cdr3_aa: CASSQDPGTDTQYF
d_call: TRBD1; v_call: TRBV20-1; clone_size: many; j_call: TRBJ1-6; cdr3_nt: TGCAGTGCTAGAGATCAGGGGACAGACTATAATTCACCCCTCCACTTT; cdr3_aa: CSARDQGTDYNSPLHF
d_call: NA; v_call: TRBV7-9; clone_size: few; j_call: TRBJ2-3; cdr3_nt: TGTGCCAGCAGCTTAGCGGCAGGGTCTGGCACAGATACGCAGTATTTT; cdr3_aa: CASSLAAGSGTDTQYF
d_call: NA; v_call: TRBV7-6; clone_size: many; j_call: TRBJ2-2; cdr3_nt: TGTGCCAGCAGGCCAGGGGCTTCGAACACCGGGGAGCTGTTTTTT; cdr3_aa: CASRPGASNTGELFF
d_call: TRBD1; v_call: TRBV4-3; clone_size: few; j_call: TRBJ2-7; cdr3_nt: TGCGCCAGCAGCCCTTGGACAGGGCTTGAGCAGTACTTC; cdr3_aa: CASSPWTGLEQYF
d_call: TRBD2; v_call: TRBV7-3; clone_size: many; j_call: TRBJ2-1; cdr3_nt: TGTGCCAGCAGCTCAACCGGGACTAGCTCCTACAATGAGCAGTTCTTC; cdr3_aa: CASSSTGTSSYNEQFF
d_call: TRBD1; v_call: TRBV5-4; clone_size: NA; j_call: TRBJ2-7; cdr3_nt: TGTGCCAGCAGACTGAGGACAGGGGCGTCCTACGAGCAGTACTTC; cdr3_aa: CASRLRTGASYEQYF
d_call: TRBD2; v_call: TRBV19; clone_size: many; j_call: TRBJ2-1; cdr3_nt: TGTGCCAGTAGTACTCCGACTAGCGGGGTCTACAATGAGCAGTTCTTC; cdr3_aa: CASSTPTSGVYNEQFF
d_call: TRBD1; v_call: TRBV9; clone_size: many; j_call: TRBJ2-5; cdr3_nt: TGTGCCAGCAGCCCGGGGGACAGGGGGCTGGAGACCCAGTACTTC; cdr3_aa: CASSPGDRGLETQYF
d_call: TRBD1; v_call: TRBV20-1; clone_size: many; j_call: TRBJ1-1; cdr3_nt: TGCAGTGCTAAGACAGGACAGGGAAACACTGAAGCTTTCTTT; cdr3_aa: CSAKTGQGNTEAFF
d_call: NA; v_call: TRBV24-1; clone_size: many; j_call: TRBJ2-2; cdr3_nt: TGTGCCACCACAAATGCGCCGGTTGGCGGGGAGCTGTTTTTT; cdr3_aa: CATTNAPVGGELFF
d_call: NA; v_call: TRBV28; clone_size: many; j_call: TRBJ1-2; cdr3_nt: TGTGCCAGCAGTTTACTGGGGGGTGGAAGCTATGGCTACACCTTC; cdr3_aa: CASSLLGGGSYGYTF
d_call: NA; v_call: TRBV29-1; clone_size: NA; j_call: TRBJ2-6; cdr3_nt: TGCAGCGTTCTTCTCAACTCTGGGGCCAACGTCCTGACTTTC; cdr3_aa: CSVLLNSGANVLTF
d_call: NA; v_call: TRBV11-3; clone_size: NA; j_call: TRBJ2-1; cdr3_nt: TGTGCCAGCAGCTTAGCCCCAGGTTGGCGAGATGAGCAGTTCTTC; cdr3_aa: CASSLAPGWRDEQFF
d_call: NA; v_call: TRBV2; clone_size: NA; j_call: TRBJ1-4; cdr3_nt: TGTGGCAGCAGTGAATCAACTATTCCATTTGAAAAACTGTTTTTT; cdr3_aa: CGSSESTIPFEKLFF
d_call: TRBD1; v_call: TRBV18; clone_size: many; j_call: TRBJ1-1; cdr3_nt: TGTGCCAGCTCACTCCCGTGGACAGGGGGCACTGAAGCTTTCTTT; cdr3_aa: CASSLPWTGGTEAFF
d_call: NA; v_call: TRBV27; clone_size: NA; j_call: TRBJ2-1; cdr3_nt: TGTGCCAGCAGTCAATCGACAGGTACCTACCGGCAGTTCTTC; cdr3_aa: CASSQSTGTYRQFF
d_call: TRBD1; v_call: TRBV24-1; clone_size: many; j_call: TRBJ2-7; cdr3_nt: TGTGCCACCAGTGGAGACAGGGCCTACGAGCAGTACTTC; cdr3_aa: CATSGDRAYEQYF
d_call: TRBD1; v_call: TRBV19; clone_size: few; j_call: TRBJ1-1; cdr3_nt: TGTGCCAGTAGTATCCTGGCAGGGGGCGCTGGGGCTTTCTTT; cdr3_aa: CASSILAGGAGAFF
d_call: NA; v_call: TRBV19; clone_size: few; j_call: TRBJ2-5; cdr3_nt: TGTGCCAGTAGTATTTGGGGCCTCCGGGAGACCCAGTACTTC; cdr3_aa: CASSIWGLRETQYF
d_call: NA; v_call: TRBV6-5; clone_size: NA; j_call: TRBJ1-6; cdr3_nt: TGTGCCAGCAGTTATATAACAGAAGGTTCACCCCTCCACTTT; cdr3_aa: CASSYITEGSPLHF
d_call: NA; v_call: TRBV7-2; clone_size: NA; j_call: TRBJ2-2; cdr3_nt: TGTGCCAGCAGCCCCTGGGTGGGTCGGAACACCGGGGAGCTGTTTTTT; cdr3_aa: CASSPWVGRNTGELFF
d_call: NA; v_call: TRBV30; clone_size: many; j_call: TRBJ2-1; cdr3_nt: TGTGCCTGGGCCAGTGGGATGGCTGGGGCGGGTGAGCAGTTCTTC; cdr3_aa: CAWASGMAGAGEQFF
d_call: TRBD1; v_call: TRBV5-6; clone_size: few; j_call: TRBJ2-1; cdr3_nt: TGTGCCAGCAGCCGGGACAGGGAGGTTGAGCAGTTCTTC; cdr3_aa: CASSRDREVEQFF
d_call: TRBD1; v_call: TRBV20-1; clone_size: many; j_call: TRBJ1-2; cdr3_nt: TGCAGTGCTAGAGACTTACTGGACAGGAACTATGGCTACACCTTC; cdr3_aa: CSARDLLDRNYGYTF
d_call: TRBD2; v_call: TRBV19; clone_size: few; j_call: TRBJ2-1; cdr3_nt: TGTGCCAGTAATCATGCGGGAGGGCCTAATGAGCAGTTCTTC; cdr3_aa: CASNHAGGPNEQFF
d_call: NA; v_call: TRBV30; clone_size: many; j_call: TRBJ1-2; cdr3_nt: TGTGCCTGGAGTATGAGGCAGCCTCTCTATGGCTACACCTTC; cdr3_aa: CAWSMRQPLYGYTF
d_call: NA; v_call: TRBV7-9; clone_size: many; j_call: TRBJ1-5; cdr3_nt: TGTGCCAGCAGCTTAGGACAGCTCAATCAGCCCCAGCATTTT; cdr3_aa: CASSLGQLNQPQHF
d_call: TRBD2; v_call: TRBV20-1; clone_size: many; j_call: TRBJ2-7; cdr3_nt: TGCAGTGCTCCGGGGGGACTAGCGGGTACCTACGAGCAGTACTTC; cdr3_aa: CSAPGGLAGTYEQYF
d_call: NA; v_call: TRBV19; clone_size: many; j_call: TRBJ1-6; cdr3_nt: TGTGCCAGTAGTACTCTCCGGGACCCCAGGAGGAGCTCCTATAATTCACCCCTCCACTTT; cdr3_aa: CASSTLRDPRRSSYNSPLHF
d_call: NA; v_call: TRBV29-1; clone_size: many; j_call: TRBJ2-7; cdr3_nt: TGCAGCGTCGAGTTCAGCTCCTACGAGCAGTACTTC; cdr3_aa: CSVEFSSYEQYF
d_call: TRBD2; v_call: TRBV7-2; clone_size: many; j_call: TRBJ2-7; cdr3_nt: TGTGCCAGCAGAGTCGGGGGGGGGTCCTACGAGCAGTACTTC; cdr3_aa: CASRVGGGSYEQYF
d_call: NA; v_call: TRBV19; clone_size: many; j_call: TRBJ2-5; cdr3_nt: TGTGCCAGTAGTATAGACCCTCCAGCCCGGGTGGCTAGAGCTACTAAAGAGACCCAGTACTTC; cdr3_aa: CASSIDPPARVARATKETQYF
d_call: TRBD1; v_call: TRBV13; clone_size: many; j_call: TRBJ2-3; cdr3_nt: TGTGCCAGCAGCTCGGACAGGGGGCTCACAGATACGCAGTATTTT; cdr3_aa: CASSSDRGLTDTQYF
d_call: NA; v_call: TRBV20-1; clone_size: many; j_call: TRBJ2-1; cdr3_nt: TGCAGTGCTAGAGATCCGGGAACTGATGCAAATGAGCAGTTCTTC; cdr3_aa: CSARDPGTDANEQFF
d_call: TRBD1; v_call: TRBV6-5; clone_size: many; j_call: TRBJ1-1; cdr3_nt: TGTGCCAGCAGTTACAACACAGGGGTGGACACTGAAGCTTTCTTT; cdr3_aa: CASSYNTGVDTEAFF
d_call: NA; v_call: TRBV20-1; clone_size: many; j_call: TRBJ1-1; cdr3_nt: TGCAGTGCTGGGGGACCGCCAATGAACACTGAAGCTTTCTTT; cdr3_aa: CSAGGPPMNTEAFF
d_call: TRBD2; v_call: TRBV6-5; clone_size: NA; j_call: TRBJ2-7; cdr3_nt: TGTGCCAGCAGTTACTCGGCTAGCGGGATAACTTACGAGCAGTACTTC; cdr3_aa: CASSYSASGITYEQYF
d_call: NA; v_call: TRBV7-8; clone_size: few; j_call: TRBJ2-2; cdr3_nt: TGTGCCAGCAGCTCCGGAGGGAGCGCGCTGGGCACCGGGGAGCTGTTTTTT; cdr3_aa: CASSSGGSALGTGELFF
d_call: NA; v_call: TRBV7-2; clone_size: many; j_call: TRBJ2-3; cdr3_nt: TGTGCCAGCAGCTCCCCGGGCCGCAAACAGTATTTT; cdr3_aa: CASSSPGRKQYF
d_call: TRBD1; v_call: TRBV18; clone_size: NA; j_call: TRBJ1-1; cdr3_nt: TGTGCCAGCTCACCACGGGGACAGGCTGAAGCTTTCTTT; cdr3_aa: CASSPRGQAEAFF
d_call: NA; v_call: TRBV2; clone_size: many; j_call: TRBJ2-7; cdr3_nt: TGTGCCAGCAACCGGGACGCCTCCTACGAGCAGTACTTC; cdr3_aa: CASNRDASYEQYF